Listed below are T cell receptor beta chains from one sample, sequenced in a study of cytomegalovirus exposure and HLA in healthy donors. TCRdb keeps only in-frame clones here, not all; method: immunoSEQ multiplex PCR. Counted here are about 170,000 clones, approximately 80% occurring once; the ten biggest clones make up 1.2%. The sequenced sample consisted of PBMCs. These receptors were taken from a boy aged 2 to 10 in good health and CMV-seronegative. CDR3s include the opening cysteine and the closing phenylalanine or tryptophan. A D gene is named only where the DNA matches it firmly. Size values are once, few and many counts, or a class for expanded clones, and some rows have none.

D gene | clone size | J gene | V gene | CDR3 DNA | CDR3 protein
TRBD1 | NA | TRBJ1-2 | TRBV10-3 | TGTGCCATCAGTACGAGGGGACAGGGTTACTCCTATGGCTACACCTTC | CAISTRGQGYSYGYTF
NA | NA | TRBJ1-1 | TRBV7-2 | TGTGCCAGCAGCTTAGTTTTTCTGGAGACGAGTGAAGCTTTCTTT | CASSLVFLETSEAFF
NA | NA | TRBJ1-1 | TRBV2 | TGTGCCAGCAGTCCGGACACCGTGAACACTGAAGCTTTCTTT | CASSPDTVNTEAFF
NA | NA | TRBJ1-1 | TRBV5-1 | TGCGCCAGCAGCTTGGTTGGAGCATTGAACACTGAAGCTTTCTTT | CASSLVGALNTEAFF
NA | NA | TRBJ1-2 | TRBV19 | TGTGCCAGTAGTTCTTCGACAGAGAACTATGGCTACACCTTC | CASSSSTENYGYTF
NA | NA | TRBJ1-1 | TRBV6-6 | TGTGCCAGCAGTTACTCGGGAGGGCCGAACACTGAAGCTTTCTTT | CASSYSGGPNTEAFF
NA | NA | TRBJ2-1 | TRBV11-1 | TGTGCCAGCAGCCGCGGGGCCTCAAGCTCCTACAATGAGCAGTTCTTC | CASSRGASSSYNEQFF
NA | once | TRBJ1-1 | TRBV30 | TGTGCCTGGACGAGGGGGACTGAAGCTTTCTTT | CAWTRGTEAFF
NA | NA | TRBJ1-3 | TRBV7-6 | TGTGCCAGCAGCTCGTTAGGGGTGGCTGGAAACACCATATATTTT | CASSSLGVAGNTIYF
NA | NA | TRBJ1-1 | TRBV7-9 | TGTGCCAGCAGCTTTTCCCGGACTGGGAACACTGAAGCTTTCTTT | CASSFSRTGNTEAFF
TRBD2 | once | TRBJ2-5 | TRBV5-1 | TGCGCCAGCAGCTTGGCCCCTAGCGGGACAAGAGTAGAAGAGACCCAGTACTTC | CASSLAPSGTRVEETQYF
TRBD1 | NA | TRBJ1-4 | TRBV5-5 | TGTGCCAGCAGCTTACAGGGGAGGAAAACTGAAAAACTGTTTTTT | CASSLQGRKTEKLFF
NA | NA | TRBJ1-6 | TRBV4-1 | TGCGCCAGCGGCGGTAGTCCCTCCTATAATTCACCCCTCCACTTT | CASGGSPSYNSPLHF
NA | NA | TRBJ1-2 | TRBV28 | TGTGCCAGCAGCCAACAGATTTTCAACTATGGCTACACCTTC | CASSQQIFNYGYTF
TRBD2 | few | TRBJ2-5 | TRBV5-6 | TGTGCCAGCAGCCGACTAGCGGGAGTAGTAGAGACCCAGTACTTC | CASSRLAGVVETQYF
NA | NA | TRBJ1-1 | TRBV11-2 | TGTGCCAGCAGCTTAGATTTCGGTGTACCGAACACTGAAGCTTTCTTT | CASSLDFGVPNTEAFF
TRBD1 | few | TRBJ1-5 | TRBV30 | TGTGCCTGGAGCGGCGGGACAGGGGGCAGCCAGCCCCAGCATTTT | CAWSGGTGGSQPQHF
TRBD2 | NA | TRBJ2-1 | TRBV5-1 | TGCGCCAGCAGGATCGGGACTAGCGGGAAGGGGCAGTTCTTC | CASRIGTSGKGQFF
NA | NA | TRBJ2-1 | TRBV9 | TGTGCCAGCAGCGTAGCCTTATTTTGGCGGGAAAGTGAGCAGTTCTTC | CASSVALFWRESEQFF
NA | NA | TRBJ2-5 | TRBV11-3 | TGTGCCAGCAGCTTAGAGGGGGGTATCCTGGAGACCCAGTACTTC | CASSLEGGILETQYF
NA | few | TRBJ2-7 | TRBV7-9 | TGTGCCAGCAGCTTAGGATACAGGGCCTATTCCTACGAGCAGTACTTC | CASSLGYRAYSYEQYF
TRBD2 | NA | TRBJ2-2 | TRBV11-2 | TGTGCCAGCAGCCACAACTCGGGGGGGACCGGGGAGCTGTTTTTT | CASSHNSGGTGELFF
TRBD1 | NA | TRBJ2-7 | TRBV5-1 | TGCGCCAGCAGCTTGGGGACAGGGAGCTCCTACGAGCAGTACTTC | CASSLGTGSSYEQYF
NA | NA | TRBJ1-1 | TRBV15 | TGTGCCACCAGCGAGGGATTGAACACTGAAGCTTTCTTT | CATSEGLNTEAFF
TRBD1 | NA | TRBJ1-2 | TRBV7-9 | TGTGCCAGCAGCTTAGCCAGGGGGCACGGCTACACCTTC | CASSLARGHGYTF
TRBD1 | NA | TRBJ2-6 | TRBV10-3 | TGTGCCATCATGCCGGACAGGGGTTTCCCTGGGGCCAACGTCCTGACTTTC | CAIMPDRGFPGANVLTF
TRBD1 | few | TRBJ1-4 | TRBV7-9 | TGTGCCAGCAGCTTAGCTACAGGGGAGGAGGAAAAACTGTTTTTT | CASSLATGEEEKLFF
NA | NA | TRBJ1-5 | TRBV27 | TGTGCCAGCAAGGCAGGGGCGAATCAGCCCCAGCATTTT | CASKAGANQPQHF
NA | NA | TRBJ1-2 | TRBV6-5 | TGTGCCAGCAAACGAGGGGGGGGTTATTCCTATGGCTACACCTTC | CASKRGGGYSYGYTF
NA | NA | TRBJ1-1 | TRBV27 | TGTGCCAGCACCCTCGACAGCGTGAACACTGAAGCTTTCTTT | CASTLDSVNTEAFF
TRBD2 | NA | TRBJ2-1 | TRBV27 | TGTGCCAGCAGTTTAAATAGCGGGGGGCCAAGTTACAATGAGCAGTTCTTC | CASSLNSGGPSYNEQFF
NA | once | TRBJ1-2 | TRBV6-6 | TGTGCCAGCAGTCTAGGGGGGGGGTACACCTTC | CASSLGGGYTF
NA | NA | TRBJ1-3 | TRBV5-1 | TGCGCCAGCAGCTTTGGGTCGACAGGAGGTGGAAACACCATATATTTT | CASSFGSTGGGNTIYF
NA | NA | TRBJ1-3 | TRBV7-9 | TGTGCCAGCAGCTTAGTTTCAGGGGAACCTGGAAACACCATATATTTT | CASSLVSGEPGNTIYF
TRBD1 | NA | TRBJ1-1 | TRBV7-2 | TGTGCCAGCAGCCTACAGGGGTATAGGGCTTTCTTT | CASSLQGYRAFF
NA | NA | TRBJ2-7 | TRBV5-6 | TGTGCCAGCAGCTTGGCATCACTCGAGCAGTACTTC | CASSLASLEQYF
TRBD1 | NA | TRBJ1-1 | TRBV30 | TGTGCCTGGGGCCGACAGGGCGAAGCTTTCTTT | CAWGRQGEAFF
NA | NA | TRBJ1-2 | TRBV30 | TGTGCGTTAGTCTACAGGGCGACTAACCTCGGTGTTAACTATGGCTACACCTTC | CALVYRATNLGVNYGYTF
TRBD1 | NA | TRBJ2-7 | TRBV5-1 | TGCGCCAGCAGCCCGGACAGGCTTCCATACGAGCAGTACTTC | CASSPDRLPYEQYF
NA | NA | TRBJ2-3 | TRBV2 | TGTGCCAGCAGTCCAGGCAGGGGCACAGATACGCAGTATTTT | CASSPGRGTDTQYF
TRBD1 | NA | TRBJ2-7 | TRBV6-1 | TGTGCCAGCAGTGGACAGGGCAGAGACGAGCAGTACTTC | CASSGQGRDEQYF
TRBD1 | NA | TRBJ1-1 | TRBV7-9 | TGTGCCAGCAGCTCCCGACAGGGCAGAGCTTTCTTT | CASSSRQGRAFF
NA | NA | TRBJ1-3 | TRBV6-1 | TGTGCCAGCAGTGAAGTACGGTTCTCTGGAAACACCATATATTTT | CASSEVRFSGNTIYF